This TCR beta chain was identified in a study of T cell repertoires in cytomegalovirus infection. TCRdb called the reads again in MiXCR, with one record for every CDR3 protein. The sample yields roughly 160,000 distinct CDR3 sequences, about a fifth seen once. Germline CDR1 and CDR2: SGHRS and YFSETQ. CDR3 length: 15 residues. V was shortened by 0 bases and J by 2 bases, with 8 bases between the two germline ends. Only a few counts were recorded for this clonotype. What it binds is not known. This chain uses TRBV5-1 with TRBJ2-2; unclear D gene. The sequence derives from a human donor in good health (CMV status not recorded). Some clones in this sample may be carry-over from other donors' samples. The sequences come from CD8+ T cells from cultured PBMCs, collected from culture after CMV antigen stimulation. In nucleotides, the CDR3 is TGCGCCAGCAGCTTGGCCCAAGTTAACACCGGGGAGCTGTTTTTT. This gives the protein CASSLAQVNTGELFF. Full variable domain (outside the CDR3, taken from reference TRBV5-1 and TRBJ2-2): KAGVTQTPRYLIKTRGQQVTLSCSPISGHRSVSWYQQTPGQGLQFLFEYFSETQRNKGNFPGRFSGRQFSNSRSEMNVSTLELGDSALYLCASSLAQVNTGELFFGEGSRLTVL.